Each of the 28 T cell receptor beta chains below was sequenced from the same sample in a study of identical twins. Each CDR3 protein is one row after TCRdb ran MiXCR on the 5' RACE reads. The data contain approximately 220,000 distinct CDR3 sequences, about 7.5% of them seen just once; the ten biggest clones take up about 2%. These data were also filed under a second study, of yellow fever vaccine responses in identical twins.

The sample comprised memory (CD45RO+) T cells sorted from blood. These receptors originate from a young woman in good health.

This clonotype showed up many times. The J gene is TRBJ2-7, the V gene TRBV6-5; 8 bases are shared with TRBD2. Trimming at V came to 5 bases and at J to 2 bases, leaving 8 bases not matched to a gene. The germline V gene has CDR1 MNHEY and CDR2 SVGAGI. The CDR3 covers 15 residues. The CDR3 region has the DNA TGTGCCAGCAGTACCGAAGCGGGAGCGACCTACGAGCAGTACTTC. Translation: CASSTEAGATYEQYF.

This rearrangement joins TRBV19 to TRBJ1-4; TRBD1 might be the D (5 bases). The CDR3 has 17 amino acids. CDR1 LNHDA and CDR2 SQIVND come from the germline V gene (reference sequence). V gave up 3 bases and J gave up 0 bases, with 14 bases separating them. The CDR3 region has the DNA TGTGCCAGTAGTATCCTTCCCAGGGCTGCAACTAATGAAAAACTGTTTTTT. This gives the protein CASSILPRAATNEKLFF.

This clonotype was seen a handful of times. The chain is built from TRBV11-1 and TRBJ1-6; D is ambiguous. Trimming pared 3 bases from V and 0 bases from J, leaving 15 bases between. The CDR3 has 18 amino acids. Germline V CDR1 and CDR2: SGHAT, FQDESV (reference sequence). This CDR3 is CASSLKDRGSSYNSPLHF. The CDR3 DNA reads TGTGCCAGCAGCTTGAAGGACCGCGGTAGCTCCTATAATTCACCCCTCCACTTT.

V and J are TRBV6-1 and TRBJ2-3, with TRBD1 matching over 7 bases. J gave up 2 bases and V 7 bases, and 6 bases lay outside the gene matches. The length of the CDR3 is 14 residues. Germline CDR1 and CDR2: MNHNS and SASEGT. This CDR3 reads CASTSGTATDTQYF. The DNA of the CDR3 is TGTGCCAGCACCTCCGGGACAGCCACAGATACGCAGTATTTT.

Many counts were recorded for this clonotype. J is TRBJ2-1 and V is TRBV5-6, with D possibly matching TRBD2 (7 bases). Trimming took off 7 bases at V and 6 bases at J, with 17 bases between the two ends. The CDR3 has 14 amino acids. The V gene's germline CDR1 is SGHDT and CDR2 YYEEEE. CDR3: CASAGGGALNEQFF. In DNA form, the CDR3 reads TGTGCCAGCGCTGGGGGGGGGGCCCTCAATGAGCAGTTCTTC.

A note on this clonotype: This may be a read error: a much more frequent sequence differs by one nucleotide. The chain joins TRBV7-9 to TRBJ2-1; D not resolved. The CDR3 is made up of 15 amino acids. Germline V gene data show CDR1 as SEHNR and CDR2 as FQNEAQ (reference sequence). CDR3 in amino acids: CANSRRQSTYNEQFF. In nucleotides, the CDR3 is TGTGCCAACAGCCGTAGACAAAGTACCTACAATGAGCAGTTCTTC.

This clonotype was seen at least ten times. The junction differs from germline at one of its ends, possibly a read error. This chain joins TRBV7-7 and TRBJ2-1, with TRBD2 matching 11 bases. The CDR3 length is 15 residues. The germline CDR1 and CDR2 sequences are SSHAT and FNYEAQ (reference sequence). The CDR3 region is CASSSGLAGSNEQFF. The DNA of the CDR3 is TGTGCTAGCAGCTCCGGACTAGCGGGTTCCAATGAGCAGTTCTTC.

This clonotype appeared many times. The chain links TRBV12-3 or TRBV12-4 to TRBJ1-6; 10 bases agree with TRBD1. The J segment lost 7 bases and the V segment lost 4 bases, leaving 4 bases of the junction unmatched. The CDR3 is 15 amino acids. The CDR3 sequence: CASSSRQGANSPLHF. CDR3 sequence (DNA): TGTGCCAGCAGTTCAAGACAGGGGGCCAATTCACCCCTCCACTTT.

The rearrangement uses TRBV7-3 and TRBJ2-3; D unclear. Germline V gives CDR1 SGHTA, CDR2 FQGTGA. The CDR3 is 14 amino acids. Trimming left V 2 bases short and J 2 bases short, with 8 bases between. The DNA for the CDR3 is TGTGCCAGCAGCTTAGACCCTTTCACAGATACGCAGTATTTT. Translated: CASSLDPFTDTQYF.

This clonotype was picked up many times. This sequence joins TRBV7-2 and TRBJ2-3, with 7 nucleotides matching TRBD1. The CDR3 is 14 residues long. J gave up 7 bases and V 2 bases, and 6 bases lay outside the gene matches. Germline loops: CDR1 SGHTA, CDR2 FQGNSA. CDR3 in amino acids: CASSLSRDSNTQYF. In nucleotides, the CDR3 is TGTGCCAGCAGCTTAAGTAGGGACAGCAATACGCAGTATTTT.

The rearrangement joins TRBV9 to TRBJ1-2; D may be TRBD1 (5 bases). The V end lost 0 bases, the J end lost 7 bases, and 19 bases lay between the germline ends. The CDR3 covers 16 residues. Germline V gene data show CDR1 as SGDLS and CDR2 as YYNGEE. CDR3: CASSVAEGLRGSGYTF. In DNA, the CDR3 is TGTGCCAGCAGCGTAGCCGAGGGACTGCGGGGGTCTGGCTACACCTTC. Filled out from reference TRBV9 and TRBJ1-2, the complete variable domain reads DSGVTQTPKHLITATGQRVTLRCSPRSGDLSVYWYQQSLDQGLQFLIQYYNGEERAKGNILERFSAQQFPDLHSELNLSSLELGDSALYFCASSVAEGLRGSGYTFGSGTRLTVV.

This sequence joins TRBV18 and TRBJ2-3; D remains unclear. Germline CDR1 and CDR2: KGHSH and LQKENI. Deletions cut 6 bases from V and 10 bases from J, with 17 bases between. This CDR3 region has 13 residues. The CDR3 protein is CASSPPSLGAQYF. CDR3 bases: TGTGCCAGCTCCCCGCCGAGCCTTGGGGCGCAGTATTTT.

This chain uses TRBV28 with TRBJ1-6; D perhaps matches TRBD1 (5 bases). The length of the CDR3 is 14 residues. The germline V gene has CDR1 MDHEN and CDR2 SYDVKM. The germline V and J ends were trimmed by 5 bases and 10 bases, with 15 bases remaining between them. The CDR3 bases are TGTGCCAGCAGTGACCTAAGGGGTCTATCACCCCTCCACTTT. Encoded protein: CASSDLRGLSPLHF. The whole variable domain, filled in from reference TRBV28 and TRBJ1-6, reads DVKVTQSSRYLVKRTGEKVFLECVQDMDHENMFWYRQDPGLGLRLIYFSYDVKMKEKGDIPEGYSVSREKKERFSLILESASTNQTSMYLCASSDLRGLSPLHFGNGTRLTVT.

This chain uses TRBV19 with TRBJ1-3; 8 bases match TRBD1. V shed 9 bases and J 3 bases; nucleotides not matched to a gene: 4. CDR1 and CDR2 from the germline V gene are LNHDA and SQIVND (reference sequence). The CDR3 runs to 13 residues. CDR3 protein: CASTGQGGNTIYF. The CDR3 DNA reads TGTGCCAGCACTGGACAGGGTGGAAACACCATATATTTT.

This clonotype has a handful of counts. The chain carries TRBV6-5 and TRBJ2-5; weak D call: TRBD2 (6 bases). Germline CDR1 MNHEY, CDR2 SVGAGI. V was trimmed by 3 bases and J by 2 bases, leaving 13 bases between them. This CDR3 is built from 15 residues. In DNA, the CDR3 is TGTGCCAGCAGTTATGTACTGGCGGGACAAGAGACCCAGTACTTC. It yields the protein CASSYVLAGQETQYF.

In this sample, this clonotype turned up a few times. The J gene is TRBJ1-3, the V gene TRBV7-2; 7 bases line up with TRBD1. The CDR3 sequence is 13 residues long. The germline V gene encodes CDR1 SGHTA and CDR2 FQGNSA. V lost 3 bases to trimming and J lost 6 bases; unmatched junction nucleotides: 2. The CDR3 spells CASSFGTANTIYF. The DNA of the CDR3 is TGTGCCAGCAGCTTTGGGACAGCAAACACCATATATTTT.

This clonotype has more than one count but fewer than ten. The chain uses TRBV2 and TRBJ1-5; D is unclear. The CDR3 extends over 13 amino acids. Deletions cut 4 bases from V and 11 bases from J, with 15 bases between. CDR1 and CDR2 (germline): SNHLY, FYNNEI. DNA for the CDR3: TGTGCCAGCAGTGTGTTTCTGGAAGAGGCCCAGCATTTT. This encodes CASSVFLEEAQHF.

This rearrangement joins TRBV20-1 to TRBJ2-2; TRBD1 or TRBD2 may be the D gene (5 bases each). Germline-derived CDR1 and CDR2 are DFQATT and SNEGSKA (reference sequence). This CDR3 region has 15 residues. Trimming stripped 3 bases from V and 3 bases from J, with 14 bases between. DNA for the CDR3: TGCAGTGCTAGGACAGTGCTTAGCGACACCGGGGAGCTGTTTTTT. Translation: CSARTVLSDTGELFF.

Many counts were recorded for this clonotype. The rearrangement links TRBV7-9 to TRBJ1-1; perhaps TRBD1 as D (5 bases). V lost 5 bases to trimming and J lost 2 bases, with 15 bases between them. Germline CDR1 and CDR2: SEHNR and FQNEAQ (reference sequence). This CDR3 region has 15 residues. CDR3 residues: CASSVGGGDNTEAFF. DNA of the CDR3: TGTGCCAGCAGCGTTGGTGGAGGGGATAACACTGAAGCTTTCTTT.

V is TRBV6-2 or TRBV6-3 and J is TRBJ2-2, with D perhaps matching TRBD2 (6 bases). Germline V gene data show CDR1 as MNHEY and CDR2 as SVGEGT. The V end was cut by 6 bases, the J end by 5 bases, with 16 bases between. This CDR3 comprises 15 residues. CDR3: CASSPGMAGTGELFF. In nucleotides, the CDR3 is TGTGCCAGCAGCCCGGGAATGGCGGGGACCGGGGAGCTGTTTTTT.

The V call is TRBV4-2, the J call TRBJ1-3, with TRBD1 matching 8 bases. The germline V gene has CDR1 LGHNA and CDR2 YNFKEQ. The CDR3 totals 17 residues. After removal of 0 bases from V and 1 base from J, the junction contained 5 bases not matched to a gene. The CDR3 protein is CASSQEGRQGSGNTIYF. CDR3 nucleotides: TGTGCCAGCAGCCAAGAAGGGCGACAGGGGTCTGGAAACACCATATATTTT.

Only a few counts were recorded for this clonotype. This chain connects TRBV28 to TRBJ2-7, with a tentative D call TRBD1 (6 bases). The CDR3 spans 16 residues. V lost 7 bases, J lost 0 bases, and 19 bases lay in between. Per germline, CDR1 MDHEN and CDR2 SYDVKM. The CDR3 region is CASIGHRERNSYEQYF. In DNA form, the CDR3 reads TGTGCCAGCATCGGGCACAGGGAAAGAAACTCCTACGAGCAGTACTTC. The whole variable domain, remainder taken from reference TRBV28 and TRBJ2-7, is DVKVTQSSRYLVKRTGEKVFLECVQDMDHENMFWYRQDPGLGLRLIYFSYDVKMKEKGDIPEGYSVSREKKERFSLILESASTNQTSMYLCASIGHRERNSYEQYFGPGTRLTVT.

This clonotype occurred many times. The rearrangement joins TRBV20-1 to TRBJ1-5, with D maybe TRBD1 (5 bases). V was clipped by 3 bases and J by 7 bases, with 16 bases between them. The CDR3 covers 14 residues. Germline-derived CDR1 and CDR2 are DFQATT and SNEGSKA (reference sequence). CDR3: CSASGGDGSQPQHF. The CDR3, as DNA: TGCAGTGCTAGTGGAGGGGATGGGTCACAGCCCCAGCATTTT.

At least ten counts were recorded for this clonotype. The chain is built from TRBV5-1 and TRBJ2-3; TRBD1 agrees at 11 bases. V shed 5 bases and J 5 bases; nucleotides not matched to a gene: 4. Per germline, CDR1 SGHRS and CDR2 YFSETQ. The CDR3 length is 14 residues. The CDR3 here is CASSLDRGQDTQYF. CDR3 DNA: TGCGCCAGCAGTCTGGACAGGGGGCAAGATACGCAGTATTTT.

This clonotype was counted at least ten times. The rearrangement uses TRBV4-2 and TRBJ2-7; possibly TRBD1 for D (6 bases). Per the germline V gene, CDR1 is LGHNA and CDR2 is YNFKEQ. Trimming stripped 3 bases from V and 5 bases from J, with 20 bases between. CDR3 length: 16 residues. The CDR3 sequence: CASSQDHRQARHEQYF. In nucleotides, the CDR3 is TGTGCCAGCAGCCAGGATCACAGACAGGCCCGCCACGAGCAGTACTTC.

This clonotype was detected many times. The gene calls are TRBV10-3 and TRBJ2-7, with D possibly being TRBD2 (6 bases). The germline V gene encodes CDR1 ENHRY and CDR2 SYGVKD. This CDR3 has 16 residues. V lost 2 bases to trimming and J lost 4 bases, with 18 bases between them. The CDR3 is CAISEVLGSGGYEQYF. The DNA of the CDR3 is TGTGCCATCAGTGAGGTTCTGGGATCCGGGGGTTACGAGCAGTACTTC.

This clonotype has at least ten counts. The rearrangement joins TRBV9 to TRBJ2-2; D gene unclear. Germline V gives CDR1 SGDLS, CDR2 YYNGEE. The V end lost 4 bases, the J end lost 4 bases, and 2 bases lay between the germline ends. There are 11 residues in the CDR3. This CDR3 is CASSSTGELFF. In nucleotides, the CDR3 is TGTGCCAGCAGCAGCACCGGGGAGCTGTTTTTT.

This clonotype was picked up many times. The gene calls are TRBV2 and TRBJ2-3; 13 bases line up with TRBD2. The CDR3 is 15 amino acids. Germline V gene lookup returns CDR1 SNHLY and CDR2 FYNNEI. The ends lost 7 bases at V and 6 bases at J; junction bases unmatched: 7. CDR3 nucleotides: TGTGCCAGCAAGAAGGGGACTAGCGGGACTGATACGCAGTATTTT. Encoded protein: CASKKGTSGTDTQYF.